What follows are 21 T cell receptor beta chains derived from one specimen sequenced in a study of OX40 agonist ivuxolimab in advanced cancers. Receptor amplification or capture employed the immunoSEQ multiplex PCR assay. What TCRdb holds here is the immuneACCESS table cut down to in-frame rearrangements. Part of the clones is not present; checked against another copy, under half of the missing clones reflect an unresolved V gene, and the others are unexplained. The sample table contains 55,000 to 80,000 clones; only one count was recorded for about nine tenths of them. Around 2% of the sample belongs to the ten largest clones. The sequencing here drew on CD4+ or CD8+ T cells sorted from blood, taken in a trial of the OX40 agonist ivuxolimab. These receptor sequences come from an adult with an advanced solid tumor such as melanoma, head and neck, liver or kidney cancer.

The chain employs TRBV9 and TRBJ2-3, with D possibly being TRBD2 (6 bases). The length of the CDR3 is 13 residues. Trimming took 7 bases from V and 2 from J, leaving 11 bases between them. The V gene's germline CDR1 is SGDLS and CDR2 YYNGEE. In DNA, the CDR3 is TGTGCCAGCGGAAAGCGGGTCACAGATACGCAGTATTTT. Its translation is CASGKRVTDTQYF.

This chain connects TRBV6-5 to TRBJ1-3, with D unclear. Germline CDR1 and CDR2: MNHEY and SVGAGI. Deletions cut 4 bases from V and 4 bases from J, with 14 bases between. This CDR3 is built from 15 residues. The CDR3 sequence is CASSSGHRDGNTIYF. The DNA of the CDR3 is TGTGCCAGCAGTTCCGGCCACAGAGACGGAAACACCATATATTTT.

CDR3 residues: CASSLNYGNTIYF. In nucleotides, the CDR3 is TGCGCCAGCAGCTTGAATTATGGAAACACCATATATTTT. V is TRBV5-1 and J is TRBJ1-3, with no clear D. Trimming cost V 1 base and J 3 bases, with 5 bases left between them. The germline V gene has CDR1 SGHRS and CDR2 YFSETQ. The CDR3 has 13 amino acids.

V and J are TRBV9 and TRBJ2-1; D might be TRBD2 (5 bases). Deletions cut 3 bases from V and 0 bases from J, with 13 bases between. The CDR3 has 16 amino acids. The germline V gene has CDR1 SGDLS and CDR2 YYNGEE. Here the CDR3 DNA reads TGTGCCAGCAGCGCTCTTGCGGGTCGCTCCTACAATGAGCAGTTCTTC. Translation gives CASSALAGRSYNEQFF.

The V gene is TRBV4-3, the J gene TRBJ1-5, with D maybe TRBD1 (5 bases). The germline V gene encodes CDR1 LGHNA and CDR2 YSLEER. Between the trimmed V and J ends, which lost 0 bases and 6 bases, there was a span of 12 bases. The CDR3 is 15 residues long. In DNA form, the CDR3 reads TGCGCCAGCAGCCAAGATGCCGGGGCAGGTCAGCCCCAGCATTTT. It is translated as CASSQDAGAGQPQHF.

This clone was seen a single time. As DNA, the CDR3 is TGCGCCAGCAGCCCTAGCGGGGTGAGCTCCTACAATGAGCAGTTCTTC. Amino acids: CASSPSGVSSYNEQFF. V gene TRBV5-1 combines with J gene TRBJ2-1; 9 nucleotides align to TRBD2. CDR1 is SGHRS and CDR2 is YFSETQ in the germline V gene. V was clipped by 4 bases and J by 0 bases; unmatched bases: 5. The CDR3 contains 16 residues.

This chain uses TRBV7-3 with TRBJ2-5; 8 bases are a match to TRBD1. From germline, CDR1 is SGHTA and CDR2 FQGTGA. V shed 5 bases, J shed 5 bases, and the junction held 4 bases outside the gene matches. This CDR3 has 13 amino acids. CDR3 in DNA: TGTGCCAGCAGCCGGGACAGGAAGGAGACCCAGTACTTC. Residues: CASSRDRKETQYF.

The CDR3 reads CASSIDRSRSNQPQHF. The CDR3 DNA is TGTGCCAGTAGTATAGATCGGTCGCGTAGCAATCAGCCCCAGCATTTT. V and J are TRBV19 and TRBJ1-5; no firm D call. The V gene's germline CDR1 is LNHDA and CDR2 SQIVND (reference sequence). Trimming shortened V by 0 bases and J by 0 bases, and 9 bases separated the two germline ends. The length of the CDR3 is 16 residues.

The V and J genes are TRBV5-4 and TRBJ2-1; no clear D gene. The CDR3 has 14 amino acids. CDR1 and CDR2 (germline): SGHNT, YYREEE (reference sequence). V shed 2 bases and J shed 4 bases, with 10 bases lying between them. CDR3 bases: TGTGCCAGCAGCTTCCTAGGGCCTTACAATGAGCAGTTCTTC. Protein: CASSFLGPYNEQFF.

J is TRBJ1-1 and V is TRBV15, with no clear D. V lost 5 bases and J lost 1, with 11 bases in between. CDR1 is LNHNV, CDR2 YYDKDF, per germline (reference sequence). The CDR3 spans 14 residues. This chain's CDR3 is CATSSRVSNTEAFF. In nucleotides, the CDR3 is TGTGCCACCAGCTCTCGGGTCTCGAACACTGAAGCTTTCTTT.

This clone was seen just once. The rearrangement uses TRBV9 and TRBJ1-6; 9 nucleotides line up with TRBD1. The CDR3 runs to 17 residues. Germline V gene lookup returns CDR1 SGDLS and CDR2 YYNGEE. Trimming cost V 3 bases and J 4 bases; bases outside gene matches: 8. CDR3 amino acids: CASSGTSGTGYNSPLHF. The CDR3 nucleotides are TGTGCCAGCAGCGGTACCTCCGGGACAGGGTATAATTCACCCCTCCACTTT. The complete variable domain, with remaining parts taken from reference TRBV9 and TRBJ1-6, reads DSGVTQTPKHLITATGQRVTLRCSPRSGDLSVYWYQQSLDQGLQFLIQYYNGEERAKGNILERFSAQQFPDLHSELNLSSLELGDSALYFCASSGTSGTGYNSPLHFGNGTRLTVT.

The chain employs TRBV9 and TRBJ2-5; no clear D. This CDR3 has 14 amino acids. Germline CDR1 reads SGDLS; CDR2 reads YYNGEE. V lost 0 bases to trimming and J lost 4 bases, with 10 bases between them. The CDR3 reads CASSVAPGRETQYF. DNA for the CDR3: TGTGCCAGCAGCGTAGCGCCGGGCCGAGAGACCCAGTACTTC.

This clone was observed a single time. This chain connects TRBV9 to TRBJ2-3; D gene ambiguous. This CDR3 spans 14 amino acids. V lost 1 base and J lost 5, with 11 bases in between. CDR1 SGDLS and CDR2 YYNGEE come from the germline V gene. CDR3 in DNA: TGTGCCAGCAGCGTAAGCAACTCACTAGATACGCAGTATTTT. This codes for CASSVSNSLDTQYF. Drawing the rest from reference TRBV9 and TRBJ2-3, the complete variable domain is DSGVTQTPKHLITATGQRVTLRCSPRSGDLSVYWYQQSLDQGLQFLIQYYNGEERAKGNILERFSAQQFPDLHSELNLSSLELGDSALYFCASSVSNSLDTQYFGPGTRLTVL.

The table lists this clone with a few counts. One junction end disagrees with the germline gene, perhaps due to a read error. V is TRBV29-1 and J is TRBJ1-1; 10 bases match TRBD1. From germline, CDR1 is SQVTM and CDR2 ANQGSEA. There are 14 residues in the CDR3. In DNA form, the CDR3 reads TGCAGCGCTTGGGACAGGGGCGTGAACGCTGAAGCTTTCTTT. Protein: CSAWDRGVNAEAFF.

This clone was counted once. This sequence joins TRBV9 and TRBJ2-5, with 10 bases fitting TRBD1. J was trimmed by 5 bases and V by 0 bases; bases with no gene match: 1. Germline V lookup: CDR1 SGDLS, CDR2 YYNGEE. CDR3 length equals 14 residues. The CDR3 DNA reads as TGTGCCAGCAGCGTAGGACAGGGGGCCGAGACCCAGTACTTC. This sequence encodes CASSVGQGAETQYF.

The chain uses TRBV30 and TRBJ1-5; possibly TRBD1 for D (5 bases). The CDR3 consists of 17 residues. The germline gives CDR1 GTSNPN, CDR2 SVGIG (reference sequence). Trimming removed 0 bases at V and 0 bases at J, with 15 bases between. This CDR3 is CAWSVGPGHHSNQPQHF. Here the CDR3 DNA reads TGTGCCTGGAGTGTAGGGCCAGGGCATCATAGCAATCAGCCCCAGCATTTT. The whole variable domain, remainder taken from reference TRBV30 and TRBJ1-5, is SQTIHQWPATLVQPVGSPLSLECTVEGTSNPNLYWYRQAAGRGLQLLFYSVGIGQISSEVPQNLSASRPQDRQFILSSKKLLLSDSGFYLCAWSVGPGHHSNQPQHFGDGTRLSIL.

The chain recombines TRBV11-3 with TRBJ2-5, with no clear D. From germline, CDR1 is SGHNT and CDR2 YENEEA. CDR3 length: 13 residues. The V end was cut by 2 bases, the J end by 4 bases, with 8 bases between. CDR3 sequence: CASSLNLRETQYF. In DNA, the CDR3 is TGTGCCAGCAGCTTAAATCTCAGAGAGACCCAGTACTTC.

This clone was detected only once. The chain combines TRBV9 with TRBJ2-5, with unresolved D. Germline V lookup: CDR1 SGDLS, CDR2 YYNGEE. Deletions cut 3 bases from V and 0 bases from J, with 3 bases between. The CDR3 is made up of 12 amino acids. The DNA for the CDR3 is TGTGCCAGCAGCGCCAACCAAGAGACCCAGTACTTC. Protein: CASSANQETQYF.

The V call is TRBV6-5, the J call TRBJ1-2; 7 bases align to TRBD1. The CDR3 consists of 15 residues. The germline CDR1 and CDR2 sequences are MNHEY and SVGAGI. The trim removed 8 bases at V and 7 bases at J, leaving 16 bases unmatched. CDR3 protein: CASVPSGGEKLGYTF. CDR3 coding DNA: TGTGCCAGCGTCCCCTCAGGGGGAGAGAAGCTTGGCTACACCTTC.

By share of the sample, this clone is medium-sized. The chain employs TRBV30 and TRBJ1-2; a weak D match, TRBD1 (5 bases). Germline V gives CDR1 GTSNPN, CDR2 SVGIG (reference sequence). This CDR3 has 10 amino acids. This CDR3 reads CAQGNYGYTF. CDR3 in DNA: TGTGCTCAGGGAAACTATGGCTACACCTTC.

DNA of the CDR3: TGTGCCAGCAGCGTAGCTAGGGCTGGAAACACCATATATTTT. Protein product: CASSVARAGNTIYF. The chain has TRBV9 and TRBJ1-3, with D uncertain. The CDR3 sequence is 14 residues long. Trimming removed 0 bases at V and 2 bases at J, with 6 bases between. Germline V gives CDR1 SGDLS, CDR2 YYNGEE.